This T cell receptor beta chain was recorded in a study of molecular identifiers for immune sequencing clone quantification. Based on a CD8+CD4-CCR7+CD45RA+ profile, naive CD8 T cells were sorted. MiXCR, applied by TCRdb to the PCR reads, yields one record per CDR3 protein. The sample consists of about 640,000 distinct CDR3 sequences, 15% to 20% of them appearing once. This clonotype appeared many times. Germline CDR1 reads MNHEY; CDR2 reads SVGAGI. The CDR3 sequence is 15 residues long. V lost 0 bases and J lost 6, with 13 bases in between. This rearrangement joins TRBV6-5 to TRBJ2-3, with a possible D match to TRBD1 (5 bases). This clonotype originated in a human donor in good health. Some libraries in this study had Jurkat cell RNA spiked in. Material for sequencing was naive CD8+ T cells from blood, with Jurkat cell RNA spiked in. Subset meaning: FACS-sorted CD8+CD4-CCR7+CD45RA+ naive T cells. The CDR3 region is CASSYSSGSGDTQYF. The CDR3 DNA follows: TGTGCCAGCAGTTACTCGTCAGGTTCAGGGGATACGCAGTATTTT.